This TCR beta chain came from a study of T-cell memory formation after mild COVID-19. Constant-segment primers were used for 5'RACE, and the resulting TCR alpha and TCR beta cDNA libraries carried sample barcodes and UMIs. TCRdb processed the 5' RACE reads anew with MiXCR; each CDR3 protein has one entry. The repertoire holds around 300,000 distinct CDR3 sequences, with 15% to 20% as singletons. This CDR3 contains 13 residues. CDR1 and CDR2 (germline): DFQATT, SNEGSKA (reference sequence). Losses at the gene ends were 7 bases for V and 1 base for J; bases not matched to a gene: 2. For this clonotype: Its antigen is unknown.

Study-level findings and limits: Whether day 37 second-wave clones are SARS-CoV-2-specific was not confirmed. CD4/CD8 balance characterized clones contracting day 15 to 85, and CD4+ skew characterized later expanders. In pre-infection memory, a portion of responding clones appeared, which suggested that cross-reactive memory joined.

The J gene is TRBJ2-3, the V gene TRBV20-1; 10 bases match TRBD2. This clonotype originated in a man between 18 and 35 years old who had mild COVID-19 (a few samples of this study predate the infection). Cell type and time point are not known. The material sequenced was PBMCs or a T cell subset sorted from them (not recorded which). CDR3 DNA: TGCAGTGGGACTAGCGGACGCACAGATACGCAGTATTTT. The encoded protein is CSGTSGRTDTQYF.